Presented here are 5 T cell receptor beta chains from one specimen sequenced in a study of PD-L1 blockade in urothelial cancer. Generated by immunoSEQ multiplex PCR, the TCRdb table keeps only in-frame clones and is missing some. This table has more than 40,000 clones, about 86% appearing once. The sequencing here drew on PBMCs, taken around atezolizumab (anti-PD-L1) treatment. The receptors stem from a man aged 55 to 70 with urothelial cancer.

This rearrangement joins TRBV9 to TRBJ2-3; 8 nucleotides agree with TRBD2. Trimming took 5 bases from V and 0 from J; bases not matched to a gene: 11. The CDR3 runs 17 residues. Germline loops: CDR1 SGDLS, CDR2 YYNGEE. CDR3 coding DNA: TGTGCCAGCAGTGAGACTAGCGATGGATATAGCACAGATACGCAGTATTTT. Residues: CASSETSDGYSTDTQYF.

Details on this clone: The junction differs from germline at one of its ends, possibly a read error. The chain recombines TRBV7-7 with TRBJ2-5, with 7 nucleotides matching TRBD1. CDR1 and CDR2 from the germline V gene are SSHAT and FNYEAQ (reference sequence). The CDR3 is 14 amino acids. The CDR3 is CASSSQGSVETQYF. For the CDR3, the DNA is TGTGCTAGCAGCTCACAGGGGTCTGTGGAGACCCAGTACTTC.

The rearrangement uses TRBV2 and TRBJ1-2; 8 bases map to TRBD1. The CDR3 runs to 15 residues. The junction had 7 bases not matched to a gene; V was cut back by 7 bases and J by 0 bases. Germline V lookup: CDR1 SNHLY, CDR2 FYNNEI. This chain's CDR3 is CASTPEQGANYGYTF. The CDR3 nucleotides read TGTGCCAGCACCCCAGAACAGGGGGCTAACTATGGCTACACCTTC.

This sequence joins TRBV27 and TRBJ2-1, with unresolved D. This CDR3 has 15 residues. V was trimmed by 1 base and J by 1 base, leaving 8 bases between them. The germline V gene has CDR1 MNHEY and CDR2 SMNVEV (reference sequence). The CDR3 here is CASSLYGESYNEQFF. The DNA of the CDR3 is TGTGCCAGCAGTTTATATGGAGAATCCTACAATGAGCAGTTCTTC.

This chain connects TRBV19 to TRBJ1-5, with 7 bases identical to TRBD1. With V trimmed by 3 bases and J by 7 bases, 6 bases remained unmatched. Germline V lookup: CDR1 LNHDA, CDR2 SQIVND (reference sequence). CDR3 length equals 14 residues. The CDR3 spells CASSITGARQPQHF. CDR3 DNA sequence: TGTGCCAGTAGTATTACAGGGGCCAGGCAGCCCCAGCATTTT.